This entry lists 14 T cell receptor beta chains sequenced from one sample in a study of HIV-infected patients and healthy controls. TCRdb redid the calling of the 5' RACE reads with MiXCR, one entry per CDR3 protein. The repertoire includes tens of thousands of distinct CDR3 sequences, approximately 16% of them detected once, and about 6% sits in the top ten. Material: CD4+ T cells from blood. Receptors were obtained from a human donor in good health.

The rearrangement joins TRBV11-1 to TRBJ2-1, with TRBD2 identical over 8 bases. The length of the CDR3 is 17 residues. Germline V lookup: CDR1 SGHAT, CDR2 FQDESV (reference sequence). V dropped 1 base and J dropped 7; count of bases not matched to a gene: 12. CDR3 DNA: TGTGCCAGCAGCTTAGAACTAGCGGCCACTAGAGGTAATGAGCAGTTCTTC. Its protein product is CASSLELAATRGNEQFF.

The chain couples TRBV12-3 or TRBV12-4 to TRBJ2-3; 7 bases line up with TRBD1. The junction had 4 bases not matched to a gene; V was cut back by 7 bases and J by 0 bases. CDR3 length equals 14 residues. The CDR3 bases are TGTGCCAGCAATTGGGGACAGAGCACAGATACGCAGTATTTT. Its translation: CASNWGQSTDTQYF.

This clonotype came up a few times. This chain links TRBV18 with TRBJ2-1; TRBD2 is a possible D gene (7 bases). This CDR3 is 13 amino acids long. The V end lost 8 bases, the J end lost 1 base, and 9 bases lay between the germline ends. CDR1 is KGHSH and CDR2 is LQKENI in the germline V gene. In DNA form, the CDR3 reads TGTGCCAGCAGGGGGGGGTCCTACAATGAGCAGTTCTTC. Translation: CASRGGSYNEQFF.

This clonotype appeared a few times. This chain joins TRBV9 and TRBJ2-3, with unresolved D. The V end lost 0 bases, the J end lost 3 bases, and 5 bases lay between the germline ends. Germline V gene sequence: CDR1 SGDLS, CDR2 YYNGEE. There are 13 residues in the CDR3. The CDR3 sequence is CASSVAGTDTQYF. The CDR3 region has the DNA TGTGCCAGCAGCGTAGCAGGTACAGATACGCAGTATTTT.

This clonotype was observed at least ten times. The chain carries TRBV5-1 and TRBJ2-3, with D tentatively TRBD2 (6 bases). This CDR3 has 15 residues. Trimming took off 0 bases at V and 3 bases at J, with 11 bases between the two ends. Germline CDR1 SGHRS, CDR2 YFSETQ. Written as DNA, the CDR3 is TGCGCCAGCAGCTTGGCATCGGGAGTGACAGATACGCAGTATTTT. Its translation: CASSLASGVTDTQYF.

The chain has TRBV7-2 and TRBJ1-1; the D is unclear. Germline V CDR1 and CDR2: SGHTA, FQGNSA. V lost 6 bases to trimming and J lost 1 base, with 12 bases between them. The CDR3 is 14 residues long. CDR3 residues: CASRTYQPNTEAFF. For the CDR3, the DNA is TGTGCCAGCAGGACCTATCAGCCGAACACTGAAGCTTTCTTT.

This chain uses TRBV12-3 or TRBV12-4 with TRBJ2-2, with 7 bases matching TRBD2. The CDR3 totals 14 residues. Trimming cost V 6 bases and J 6 bases; bases outside gene matches: 7. CDR3 protein: CASSLRLAPGELFF. CDR3 bases: TGTGCCAGCAGCCTAAGACTAGCCCCCGGGGAGCTGTTTTTT.

This clonotype was seen ten or more times. The rearrangement links TRBV25-1 to TRBJ2-6, with a possible D match to TRBD1 (6 bases). Germline assignment: CDR1 MGHDK and CDR2 SYGVNS. The V end lost 6 bases, the J end lost 4 bases, and 13 bases lay between the germline ends. CDR3 length: 15 residues. The CDR3, as DNA: TGTGCCAGCAGAGGGCAGGGGTTCGGGGCCAACGTCCTGACTTTC. This sequence encodes CASRGQGFGANVLTF.

This clonotype was recorded at least ten times. This CDR3 is CSARDPGYPGELFF. The CDR3, as DNA: TGCAGTGCTAGAGATCCGGGGTACCCCGGGGAGCTGTTTTTT. J is TRBJ2-2 and V is TRBV20-1; D might be TRBD2 (5 bases). CDR3 length equals 14 residues. Germline V lookup: CDR1 DFQATT, CDR2 SNEGSKA (reference sequence). Trimming removed 0 bases at V and 6 bases at J, with 11 bases between.

This clonotype was picked up many times. The gene calls are TRBV29-1 and TRBJ2-1; 7 bases are shared with TRBD1. Trimming at V came to 3 bases and at J to 8 bases, leaving 7 bases not matched to a gene. Germline V gives CDR1 SQVTM, CDR2 ANQGSEA. The CDR3 length is 13 residues. This CDR3 reads CSVEETGLYEQFF. Written as DNA, the CDR3 is TGCAGCGTTGAGGAGACAGGGCTTTATGAGCAGTTCTTC.

The chain combines TRBV12-3 or TRBV12-4 with TRBJ1-2, with D uncertain. The CDR3 loop spans 11 amino acids. The V end was cut by 6 bases, the J end by 2 bases, with 4 bases between. This CDR3 reads CASRLNYGYTF. The DNA of the CDR3 is TGTGCCAGCAGATTAAACTATGGCTACACCTTC.

This clonotype was detected a few times. The chain couples TRBV6-2 or TRBV6-3 to TRBJ2-1; D is possibly TRBD2 (6 bases). V was trimmed by 0 bases and J by 3 bases, leaving 12 bases between them. CDR3 length: 16 amino acids. CDR1 is MNHEY, CDR2 SVGEGT, per germline. In DNA form, the CDR3 reads TGTGCCAGCAGTTACTCGAGGCGGGGAAGCTACAATGAGCAGTTCTTC. Translated, it gives CASSYSRRGSYNEQFF.

The chain has TRBV2 and TRBJ1-5; 12 bases are shared with TRBD1. The germline V gene encodes CDR1 SNHLY and CDR2 FYNNEI. J gave up 1 base and V 8 bases, and 12 bases lay outside the gene matches. The CDR3 has 18 amino acids. The CDR3 loop reads CASRRDRGRHMSNQPQHF. The CDR3, as DNA: TGTGCCAGCCGCCGGGACAGGGGGCGGCATATGAGCAATCAGCCCCAGCATTTT.

CDR3 protein: CSAPDRGRANTGELFF. The CDR3 DNA is TGCAGTGCCCCGGACAGGGGTCGGGCGAACACCGGGGAGCTGTTTTTT. V and J are TRBV20-1 and TRBJ2-2; 9 bases line up with TRBD1. Germline assignment: CDR1 DFQATT and CDR2 SNEGSKA (reference sequence). The J segment lost 0 bases and the V segment lost 6 bases, leaving 8 bases of the junction unmatched. This CDR3 has 16 amino acids.